These T cell receptor beta chains were read from a single sample in a study of regulatory T cells in long-lasting Graves disease. TCRdb fed the multiplex PCR reads into MiXCR, producing one record per CDR3 protein. The table includes about 470,000 distinct CDR3 sequences, around 16% detected once. The same specimen was also included in a second study, on T cells in Graves' hyperthyroidism and ophthalmopathy.

The source was peripheral blood mononuclear cells (PBMCs), collected at new diagnosis, from a patient treated with antithyroid drugs. The receptors here all came from a man aged 35 to 55 with Graves disease. The CDR3 runs from the conserved cysteine through the conserved F or W. A D gene is named only where the DNA matches it firmly. Not all rows give a size; the values are once, few, many and, for expanded clones, a class.

TRBJ2-1 TRBV15 TRBD2 many CATSRLRAGGGYNEQFF TGTGCCACCAGCAGACTTAGGGCGGGAGGAGGGTACAATGAGCAGTTCTTC
TRBJ2-1 TRBV28 - many CASSLGVFEQFF TGTGCCAGCAGTTTAGGGGTGTTTGAGCAGTTCTTC
TRBJ1-1 TRBV20-1 - many CSAYQGSTEAFF TGCAGTGCATATCAGGGGAGCACTGAAGCTTTCTTT
TRBJ2-5 TRBV20-1 - many CSARYQGGETQYF TGCAGTGCAAGATATCAGGGTGGAGAGACCCAGTACTTC
TRBJ2-7 TRBV19 TRBD2 - CASSRGGTSSYEQYF TGTGCCAGTAGTAGGGGGGGGACTAGCAGCTACGAGCAGTACTTC
TRBJ2-2 TRBV20-1 - few CSARRGGELFF TGCAGTGCTAGAAGGGGCGGGGAGCTGTTTTTT
TRBJ1-5 TRBV12-3/TRBV12-4 - - CAGSRGSNQPQHF TGTGCCGGGTCACGCGGCAGCAATCAGCCCCAGCATTTT
TRBJ2-2 TRBV12-3/TRBV12-4 TRBD2 - CASSFSSGRGTGELFF TGTGCCAGCAGTTTTTCTAGCGGGAGGGGCACCGGGGAGCTGTTTTTT
TRBJ2-4 TRBV20-1 - many CSAPQESGLQYF TGCAGTGCCCCGCAAGAGAGCGGGCTTCAGTACTTC
TRBJ2-2 TRBV30 TRBD2 few CAWSEGGSTGELFF TGTGCCTGGAGTGAGGGCGGGAGCACCGGGGAGCTGTTTTTT
TRBJ2-3 TRBV12-3/TRBV12-4 - many CASLGEADTQYF TGTGCCAGCTTGGGGGAGGCAGATACGCAGTATTTT
TRBJ2-4 TRBV28 TRBD1 many CASRQGQNIQYF TGTGCCAGCAGACAGGGGCAAAACATTCAGTACTTC
TRBJ2-3 TRBV10-3 - many CAINDADTQYF TGTGCCATCAATGACGCAGATACGCAGTATTTT
TRBJ2-5 TRBV2 - many CASSARHSQETQYF TGTGCCAGCAGTGCCCGGCACTCCCAAGAGACCCAGTACTTC
TRBJ2-1 TRBV20-1 TRBD1 - CSARDPNRGDYNEQFF TGCAGTGCTAGAGATCCCAACAGGGGGGACTACAATGAGCAGTTCTTC
TRBJ2-1 TRBV14 - few CASTAIAAPYNEQFF TGTGCCAGCACCGCAATAGCGGCCCCCTACAATGAGCAGTTCTTC
TRBJ2-3 TRBV4-1 - - CASSQGAAGAWTDTQYF TGCGCCAGCAGCCAGGGGGCGGCGGGAGCATGGACAGATACGCAGTATTTT
TRBJ1-4 TRBV30 - many CAWRDGFNEKLFF TGTGCCTGGAGGGACGGTTTTAATGAAAAACTGTTTTTT
TRBJ2-7 TRBV29-1 - - CSVAIWDTFYEQYF TGCAGCGTCGCAATATGGGACACTTTCTACGAGCAGTACTTC
TRBJ1-1 TRBV6-1 - - CASSVGEITEAFF TGTGCCAGCAGTGTCGGGGAAATCACTGAAGCTTTCTTT
TRBJ1-1 TRBV6-2/TRBV6-3 TRBD1 - CASSTGVAFF TGTGCCAGCAGTACAGGGGTAGCTTTCTTT
TRBJ2-4 TRBV5-4 TRBD1 many CASSLGTGENIQYF TGTGCCAGCAGCCTCGGGACAGGGGAAAACATTCAGTACTTC
TRBJ2-3 TRBV18 - many CASSPESSDTQYF TGTGCCAGCTCACCGGAGAGCTCAGATACGCAGTATTTT
TRBJ2-1 TRBV30 - many CAWSDNNEQFF TGTGCCTGGAGCGATAACAATGAGCAGTTCTTC
TRBJ2-1 TRBV2 - many CASRVTGVRYNEQFF TGTGCCAGCAGGGTGACTGGAGTTCGGTACAATGAGCAGTTCTTC
TRBJ2-5 TRBV5-1 - many CASSLGRDTYQETQYF TGCGCCAGCAGCTTGGGTAGGGACACGTACCAAGAGACCCAGTACTTC
TRBJ2-5 TRBV11-3 - many CASSLGGSAKETQYF TGTGCCAGCAGCTTAGGAGGCTCCGCGAAGGAGACCCAGTACTTC
TRBJ1-2 TRBV25-1 - few CASGASYGYTF TGTGCCAGCGGGGCAAGCTATGGCTACACCTTC
TRBJ1-1 TRBV20-1 TRBD1 many CSASSGTVNTEAFF TGCAGTGCTTCCTCCGGGACAGTGAACACTGAAGCTTTCTTT
TRBJ2-1 TRBV30 - few CAWSRGARSYNERFF TGTGCCTGGAGCCGGGGGGCCCGCTCCTACAATGAGCGGTTCTTC
TRBJ2-1 TRBV5-1 - many CASRARGSNEQFF TGCGCCAGCAGGGCAAGAGGGAGTAATGAGCAGTTCTTC
TRBJ2-5 TRBV20-1 TRBD2 many CSASGILATQETQYF TGCAGTGCTAGCGGTATACTAGCGACCCAAGAGACCCAGTACTTC
TRBJ2-5 TRBV24-1 - - CATSDFGGKETQYF TGTGCCACCAGTGATTTCGGCGGGAAAGAGACCCAGTACTTC
TRBJ1-2 TRBV6-1 - few CASSIQGFGYGYTF TGTGCCAGCAGCATACAGGGATTCGGCTATGGCTACACCTTC
TRBJ2-5 TRBV7-9 TRBD2 many CASSLVLGLAVPQETQYF TGTGCCAGCAGCTTAGTTCTGGGACTAGCGGTGCCTCAAGAGACCCAGTACTTC
TRBJ1-2 TRBV6-1 - - CASRDSPYGYTF TGTGCCAGCAGGGACTCCCCTTATGGCTACACCTTC
TRBJ2-4 TRBV12-3/TRBV12-4 - many CASSFWAGSAKNIQYF TGTGCCAGCAGTTTTTGGGCGGGATCAGCCAAAAACATTCAGTACTTC
TRBJ2-7 TRBV20-1 - many CSARSGAGYEQYF TGCAGTGCTCGTAGCGGCGCGGGCTACGAGCAGTACTTC
TRBJ2-1 TRBV19 - - CASTLSSGSYNEQFF TGTGCCAGTACCCTGAGTAGTGGATCCTACAATGAGCAGTTCTTC